Below are 25 T cell receptor beta chains sequenced from a single sample in a study of blood T cells in healthy people across ages. Combining a sample-barcoded 5' primer with a J-beta primer mix, a second PCR ran for roughly 7 to 12 cycles. Each CDR3 protein is one row after TCRdb ran MiXCR on the 5' RACE reads. The profile shows around 800,000 distinct CDR3 sequences, about 53% of them singletons. Sequenced material: blood. The origin of the receptors is a man at least 80 years old in good health.

This clonotype was seen more than once but under ten times. V usage is TRBV20-1 and J usage is TRBJ2-5; weak D call: TRBD2 (6 bases). The ends were cut back, 3 bases at V and 11 bases at J, with 19 bases in the middle. The germline gives CDR1 DFQATT, CDR2 SNEGSKA (reference sequence). This CDR3 spans 13 amino acids. The CDR3 sequence: CSASEGPWREQYF. The DNA of the CDR3 is TGCAGTGCTAGTGAGGGACCTTGGAGGGAGCAGTACTTC.

The chain joins TRBV2 to TRBJ1-2; D perhaps matches TRBD1 (6 bases). Germline loops: CDR1 SNHLY, CDR2 FYNNEI. The CDR3 length is 13 residues. The V gene lost 7 bases and the J gene lost 5 bases, with 14 bases spanning the gap. CDR3 residues: CASTRQAKYGYTF. The CDR3 bases are TGTGCCAGCACAAGACAGGCGAAGTATGGCTACACCTTC. The entire variable domain, with the rest obtained from reference TRBV2 and TRBJ1-2, is as follows: EPEVTQTPSHQVTQMGQEVILRCVPISNHLYFYWYRQILGQKVEFLVSFYNNEISEKSEIFDDQFSVERPDGSNFTLKIRSTKLEDSAMYFCASTRQAKYGYTFGSGTRLTVV.

This clonotype was seen just once. The J gene is TRBJ2-3, the V gene TRBV20-1; tentative D call: TRBD2 (5 bases). The ends were cut back, 0 bases at V and 14 bases at J, with 21 bases in the middle. This CDR3 has 14 amino acids. CDR1 DFQATT and CDR2 SNEGSKA come from the germline V gene (reference sequence). The CDR3 region has the DNA TGCAGTGCTAGAGAGATGGACTTGCACAGATACGCGTATTTT. Translation: CSAREMDLHRYAYF.

The sample holds many counts of this clonotype. The junction departs from germline at one end; a sequencing error may be responsible. The CDR3 here is CASSLGHEQYF. The CDR3 nucleotides read TGTGCCAGCAGCTTAGGCCACGAGCAGTACTTC. The genes are TRBV5-1 and TRBJ2-7, with no clear D. The CDR3 runs to 11 residues. In germline, CDR1 is SGHRS, CDR2 YFSETQ.

The rearrangement links TRBV7-2 to TRBJ2-7; 8 nucleotides agree with TRBD2. The DNA end is a closer match to TRBJ2-5, so the J assignment may be wrong. CDR1 and CDR2 from the germline V gene are SGHTA and FQGNSA. The CDR3 spans 16 residues. The CDR3 loop is CASSYNGRATVETQYF. The CDR3 DNA is TGTGCCAGCAGCTATAACGGGAGGGCCACGGTGGAGACCCAGTACTTC.

This clonotype was counted at least ten times. V is TRBV5-1 and J is TRBJ2-5, with a tentative D call TRBD2 (6 bases). CDR3 size: 14 residues. V was shortened by 0 bases and J by 0 bases, with 6 bases between the two germline ends. CDR1 SGHRS and CDR2 YFSETQ come from the germline V gene. In DNA form, the CDR3 reads TGCGCCAGCAGCTTGGGCGGGAACCAAGAGACCCAGTACTTC. It specifies CASSLGGNQETQYF.

This clonotype has only one observation. The V and J genes are TRBV7-2 and TRBJ2-1, with D maybe TRBD2 (6 bases). The CDR3 covers 16 residues. Germline lookup yields CDR1 SGHTA and CDR2 FQGNSA. With 4 bases removed from V and 2 bases from J, the gap between germline ends came to 15 bases. The CDR3 region is CASSSSGTATYNEQFF. Here the CDR3 DNA reads TGTGCCAGCAGCTCCTCCGGGACTGCCACCTACAATGAGCAGTTCTTC.

This chain connects TRBV4-2 to TRBJ1-3; no firm D call. CDR1 is LGHNA, CDR2 YNFKEQ, per germline. V dropped 2 bases and J dropped 3 bases, with 14 bases sitting between them. The CDR3 extends over 16 amino acids. The CDR3: CASSQKGGLDGNTIYF. The CDR3 nucleotides read TGTGCCAGCAGCCAAAAGGGAGGGTTGGATGGAAACACCATATATTTT.

The chain has TRBV10-3 and TRBJ2-1, with D possibly TRBD2 on 6 matching bases. The CDR3 has 14 amino acids. Germline CDR1 and CDR2: ENHRY and SYGVKD. Trimming pared 2 bases from V and 10 bases from J, leaving 15 bases between. The CDR3 nucleotides read TGTGCCATCAGTGAGGGGGGACTGAGTGGGGAGCAGTTCTTC. Translation: CAISEGGLSGEQFF.

The table lists this clonotype with a few counts. The chain is built from TRBV5-1 and TRBJ2-5; 7 bases align to TRBD2. CDR3 length: 18 residues. With V trimmed by 1 base and J by 1 base, 13 bases remained unmatched. From germline, CDR1 is SGHRS and CDR2 YFSETQ. CDR3 region: CASSLLVGPSGIQETQYF. The CDR3 DNA is TGCGCCAGCAGCTTGTTAGTGGGGCCCAGCGGGATCCAAGAGACCCAGTACTTC.

The rearrangement links TRBV7-9 to TRBJ1-5; unclear D gene. The CDR3 contains 10 residues. The germline gives CDR1 SEHNR, CDR2 FQNEAQ (reference sequence). The V end was cut by 2 bases, the J end by 10 bases, with 3 bases between. As DNA, the CDR3 is TGTGCCAGCAGCTTACGACCCCAGCATTTT. Protein: CASSLRPQHF.

The chain combines TRBV6-1 with TRBJ2-7, with 8 bases fitting TRBD2. V lost 7 bases and J lost 2; bases outside the gene matches: 7. CDR3 length: 14 amino acids. Per the germline V gene, CDR1 is MNHNS and CDR2 is SASEGT. CDR3 in amino acids: CASTPSGGPYEQYF. CDR3 nucleotides: TGTGCCAGCACTCCAAGCGGGGGACCCTACGAGCAGTACTTC.

This sequence joins TRBV25-1 and TRBJ2-7; possible D gene TRBD2, 5 bases. The germline V gene encodes CDR1 MGHDK and CDR2 SYGVNS. The CDR3 runs 13 residues. Between the trimmed V and J ends, which lost 5 bases and 5 bases, there was a span of 13 bases. The CDR3 region has the DNA TGTGCCAGCAGTAGCGGAGAAACCGACGAGCAGTACTTC. Translating gives CASSSGETDEQYF.

The chain carries TRBV20-1 and TRBJ2-1; 16 bases map to TRBD2. This CDR3 has 18 amino acids. CDR1 and CDR2 from the germline V gene are DFQATT and SNEGSKA (reference sequence). V lost 0 bases to trimming and J lost 5 bases; unmatched junction nucleotides: 7. The CDR3 loop is CSARDRFGTSGRDNEQFF. The DNA of the CDR3 is TGCAGTGCTAGAGATCGATTCGGGACTAGCGGGAGGGACAATGAGCAGTTCTTC.

This clonotype was seen a few times. This chain links TRBV29-1 with TRBJ2-3; 9 nucleotides match TRBD1. The CDR3 runs to 14 residues. Germline-derived CDR1 and CDR2 are SQVTM and ANQGSEA. Losses at the gene ends were 5 bases for V and 14 bases for J; bases not matched to a gene: 17. The CDR3 nucleotides read TGCAGCGTTCCGGGACAGGGACTGCACAGATACGCGTATTTT. This codes for CSVPGQGLHRYAYF.

The genes are TRBV28 and TRBJ2-3, with a possible D match to TRBD2 (6 bases). This CDR3 region has 15 residues. Germline CDR1 and CDR2: MDHEN and SYDVKM. Trimming left V 4 bases short and J 14 bases short, with 25 bases between. CDR3 nucleotide sequence: TGTGCCAGCAGTTCCTCACAGCGGGTCCACAGATACGCGTATTTT. Its protein is CASSSSQRVHRYAYF.

The chain joins TRBV6-5 to TRBJ1-1; D is undetermined. Trimming pared 5 bases from V and 1 base from J, leaving 5 bases between. Germline loops: CDR1 MNHEY, CDR2 SVGAGI. The CDR3 has 12 residues. The CDR3 region is CASSTGNTEAFF. The CDR3 DNA is TGTGCCAGCAGTACGGGGAACACTGAAGCTTTCTTT.

Only one count was recorded for this clonotype. The CDR3 DNA follows: TGTGCCAGCGGGCTCCGGGGACAGACTGCCTCCTACGAGCAGTACTTC. Translated, it gives CASGLRGQTASYEQYF. V and J are TRBV27 and TRBJ2-7; 7 positions agree with TRBD1. J gave up 0 bases and V 8 bases, and 13 bases lay outside the gene matches. Germline V gene sequence: CDR1 MNHEY, CDR2 SMNVEV (reference sequence). This CDR3 contains 16 residues.

This clonotype has a handful of counts. The genes are TRBV2 and TRBJ2-2, with 8 bases aligning to TRBD2. Trimming cost V 7 bases and J 4 bases; bases outside gene matches: 11. The germline V gene encodes CDR1 SNHLY and CDR2 FYNNEI. The CDR3 has 16 amino acids. DNA for the CDR3: TGTGCCAGCATAAGACTAGCGCACACCTCCACCGGGGAGCTGTTTTTT. Translating it yields CASIRLAHTSTGELFF.

J is TRBJ2-1 and V is TRBV20-1, with 8 bases aligning to TRBD2. The CDR3 loop spans 16 amino acids. The ends lost 5 bases at V and 6 bases at J; junction bases unmatched: 15. From germline, CDR1 is DFQATT and CDR2 SNEGSKA (reference sequence). DNA for the CDR3: TGCAGTGCTGGGAGCAAGGCGGGAGGAGTGGGCAATGAGCAGTTCTTC. This gives the protein CSAGSKAGGVGNEQFF.

Regarding this clonotype: The junction departs from germline at one end; a sequencing error may be responsible. CDR3 DNA: TGCAGTGCTAGAGCTCGTAGCTACGAGCAGCACTTC. This gives the protein CSARARSYEQHF. V usage is TRBV20-1 and J usage is TRBJ2-7; D is undetermined. CDR3 length equals 12 residues. CDR1 and CDR2 from the germline V gene are DFQATT and SNEGSKA (reference sequence).

This clonotype was seen more than once but under ten times. The CDR3 region is CASSLNWLAGGEQYF. In nucleotides, the CDR3 is TGTGCCAGCAGCTTAAACTGGCTAGCGGGAGGCGAGCAGTACTTC. The chain employs TRBV7-2 and TRBJ2-5; TRBD2 matches at 11 bases. Matching the DNA end better, TRBJ2-7 makes the J call doubtful. Per germline, CDR1 SGHTA and CDR2 FQGNSA. This CDR3 spans 15 amino acids.

This clonotype was recorded a few times. The rearrangement uses TRBV6-5 and TRBJ2-5; maybe TRBD1 (5 bases). The CDR3 spans 13 residues. Trimming removed 5 bases from V and 10 bases from J, with 17 bases in between. The germline V gene encodes CDR1 MNHEY and CDR2 SVGAGI. CDR3 in DNA: TGTGCCAGCAGTCCCCCAGGGCGCCTGATCCAGTACTTC. Protein sequence: CASSPPGRLIQYF.

J is TRBJ2-7 and V is TRBV28; D gene ambiguous. The CDR3 extends over 15 amino acids. The V gene lost 3 bases and the J gene lost 4 bases, with 16 bases spanning the gap. Germline CDR1 and CDR2: MDHEN and SYDVKM. The CDR3 here is CASSFSYRYQYEQYF. For the CDR3, the DNA is TGTGCCAGCAGTTTCTCATACCGGTACCAATACGAGCAGTACTTC.

V is TRBV7-8 and J is TRBJ2-7, with D tentatively TRBD2 (6 bases). V was trimmed by 1 base and J by 7 bases, leaving 23 bases between them. This CDR3 has 17 amino acids. From germline, CDR1 is SGHVS and CDR2 FQNEAQ. In DNA, the CDR3 is TGTGCCAGCAGCTTAGATAACGAGCGGGCCTACTACAAGGAGCAGTACTTC. Amino acids: CASSLDNERAYYKEQYF. The full variable domain, with the rest looked up from reference TRBV7-8 and TRBJ2-7, is GAGVSQSPRYKVAKRGQDVALRCDPISGHVSLFWYQQALGQGPEFLTYFQNEAQLDKSGLPSDRFFAERPEGSVSTLKIQRTQQEDSAVYLCASSLDNERAYYKEQYFGPGTRLTVT.